This T cell receptor beta chain stems from a study of tumor-infiltrating lymphocytes in primary liver carcinoma. Study-level information: The five patients, who were men and women, ranged in age from 30 to 69 years. Study-wide findings and caveats: Overlap between tumor regions exceeded overlap of tumor with adjacent tissue or blood.

CDR1 is SQVTM, CDR2 ANQGSEA, per germline. This CDR3 is 15 amino acids long. Worth noting for this clonotype: No antigen is known for it.

The approximately 20-31 mg bulk tissue piece was not sorted before simultaneous RNA and DNA extraction. Patients in the cohort were treatment-naive and living with chronic HBV infection. From approximately 450 ng total RNA, TCR beta cDNA was generated with a primer in the constant region. The TCR beta library was amplified through three nested multiplex PCR rounds in a modified ARM-PCR procedure. Primers for the first two PCR rounds were TRBV1-TRBV30 forward primers and a C-beta reverse primer (roughly 10 cycles per round). Via MiXCR, TCRdb re-called the multiplex PCR reads, giving one row per CDR3 protein. Among about 37,000 distinct CDR3 sequences listed, 75% were seen once.

Sequences were obtained from tumor-adjacent normal liver tissue. The chain carries TRBV29-1 and TRBJ2-4; 10 nucleotides line up with TRBD1. The TCR sequence derives from a man aged 35 to 55 with primary liver carcinoma and hepatitis B virus infection. CDR3 sequence reads: CSVQHGTGARDIQYF. For the CDR3, the DNA is TGCAGTGTCCAACACGGGACAGGGGCGCGGGACATTCAGTACTTC.